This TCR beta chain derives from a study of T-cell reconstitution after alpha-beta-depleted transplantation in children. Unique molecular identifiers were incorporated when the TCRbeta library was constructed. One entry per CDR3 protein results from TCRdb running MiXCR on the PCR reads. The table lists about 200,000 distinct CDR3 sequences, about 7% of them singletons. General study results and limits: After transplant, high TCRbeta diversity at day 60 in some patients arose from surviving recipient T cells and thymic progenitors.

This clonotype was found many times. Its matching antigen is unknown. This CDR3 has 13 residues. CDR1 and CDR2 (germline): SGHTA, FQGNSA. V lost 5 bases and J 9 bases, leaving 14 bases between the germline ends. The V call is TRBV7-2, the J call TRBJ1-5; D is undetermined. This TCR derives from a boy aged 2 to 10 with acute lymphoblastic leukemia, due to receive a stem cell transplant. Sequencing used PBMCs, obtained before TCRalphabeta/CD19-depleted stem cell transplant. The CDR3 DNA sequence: TGTGCCAGCAGCGTGGATAAACGGAGGCCCCAGCATTTT. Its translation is CASSVDKRRPQHF.